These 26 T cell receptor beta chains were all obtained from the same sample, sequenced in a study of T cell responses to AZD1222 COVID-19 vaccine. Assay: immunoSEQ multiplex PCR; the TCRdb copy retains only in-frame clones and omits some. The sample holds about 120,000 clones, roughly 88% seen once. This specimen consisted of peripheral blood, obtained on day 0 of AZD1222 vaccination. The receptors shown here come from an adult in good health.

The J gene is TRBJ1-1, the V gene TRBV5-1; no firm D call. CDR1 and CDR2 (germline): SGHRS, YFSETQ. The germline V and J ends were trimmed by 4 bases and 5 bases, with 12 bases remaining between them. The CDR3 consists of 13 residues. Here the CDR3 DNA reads TGCGCCAGCAGCGAATCAGGCCATACTGAAGCTTTCTTT. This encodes CASSESGHTEAFF.

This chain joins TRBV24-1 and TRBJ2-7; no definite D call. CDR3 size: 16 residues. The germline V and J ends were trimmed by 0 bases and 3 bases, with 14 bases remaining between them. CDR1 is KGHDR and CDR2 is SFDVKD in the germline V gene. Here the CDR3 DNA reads TGTGCCACCAGTGATTTGTCGGTCCCCAAGTTCTACGAGCAGTACTTC. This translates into CATSDLSVPKFYEQYF.

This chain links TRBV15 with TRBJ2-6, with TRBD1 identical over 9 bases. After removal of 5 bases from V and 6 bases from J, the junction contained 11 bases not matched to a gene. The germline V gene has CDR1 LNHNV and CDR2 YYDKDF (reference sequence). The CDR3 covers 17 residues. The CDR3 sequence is CATSAYNRGLEANVLTF. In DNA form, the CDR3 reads TGTGCCACCAGCGCATACAACAGGGGGCTAGAGGCCAACGTCCTGACTTTC.

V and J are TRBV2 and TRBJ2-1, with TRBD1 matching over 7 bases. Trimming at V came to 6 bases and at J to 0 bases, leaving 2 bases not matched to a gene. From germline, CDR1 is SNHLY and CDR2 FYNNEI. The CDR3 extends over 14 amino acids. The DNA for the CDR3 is TGTGCCAGCAGGACAGGGAGCTCCTACAATGAGCAGTTCTTC. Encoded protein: CASRTGSSYNEQFF.

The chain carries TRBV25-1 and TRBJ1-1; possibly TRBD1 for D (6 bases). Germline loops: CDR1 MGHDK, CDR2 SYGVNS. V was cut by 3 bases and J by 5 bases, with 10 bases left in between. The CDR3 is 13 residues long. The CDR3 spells CASSEFTGTEAFF. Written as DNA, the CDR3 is TGTGCCAGCAGTGAGTTTACAGGGACTGAAGCTTTCTTT.

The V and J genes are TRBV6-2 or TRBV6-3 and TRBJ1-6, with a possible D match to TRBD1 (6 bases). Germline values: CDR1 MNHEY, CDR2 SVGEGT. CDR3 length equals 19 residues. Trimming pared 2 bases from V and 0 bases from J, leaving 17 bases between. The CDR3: CASSYQWDTESSYNSPLHF. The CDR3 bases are TGTGCCAGCAGTTACCAATGGGACACCGAAAGCTCCTATAATTCACCCCTCCACTTT.

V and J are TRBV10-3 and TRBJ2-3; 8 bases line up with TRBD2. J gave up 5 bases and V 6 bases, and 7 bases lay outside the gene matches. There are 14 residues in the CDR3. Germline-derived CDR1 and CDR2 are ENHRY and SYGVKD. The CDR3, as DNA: TGTGCCATCAGCCCCAGGGCGGGGGGAGATACGCAGTATTTT. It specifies CAISPRAGGDTQYF.

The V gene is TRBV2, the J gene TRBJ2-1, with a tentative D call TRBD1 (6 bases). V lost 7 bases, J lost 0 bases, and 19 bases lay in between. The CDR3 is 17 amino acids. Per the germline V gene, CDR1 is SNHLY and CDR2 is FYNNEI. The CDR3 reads CASTASTGMSSYNEQFF. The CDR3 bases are TGTGCCAGCACGGCGTCAACAGGGATGAGCTCCTACAATGAGCAGTTCTTC.

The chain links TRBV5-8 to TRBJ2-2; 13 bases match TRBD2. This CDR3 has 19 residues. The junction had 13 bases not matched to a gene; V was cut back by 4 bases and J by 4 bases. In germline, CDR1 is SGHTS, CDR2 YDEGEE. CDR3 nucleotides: TGTGCCAGCAGCCGACCAGGGACTAGCGGGGCTACGACCACCGGGGAGCTGTTTTTT. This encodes CASSRPGTSGATTTGELFF.

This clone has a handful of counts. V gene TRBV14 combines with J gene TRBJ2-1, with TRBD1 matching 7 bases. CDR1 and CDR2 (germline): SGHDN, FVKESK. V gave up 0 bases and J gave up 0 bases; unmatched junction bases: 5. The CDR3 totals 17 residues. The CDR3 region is CASSQETGQSSYNEQFF. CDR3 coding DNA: TGTGCCAGCAGCCAAGAGACGGGACAGAGCTCCTACAATGAGCAGTTCTTC.

The DNA of the CDR3 is TGTGCCAGCAGCGTAGGATTGACAGTCAATTCACCCCTCCACTTT. It codes for CASSVGLTVNSPLHF. The chain combines TRBV9 with TRBJ1-6; possibly TRBD1 for D (5 bases). Trimming stripped 0 bases from V and 7 bases from J, with 11 bases between. The CDR3 is made up of 15 amino acids. Germline values: CDR1 SGDLS, CDR2 YYNGEE. Looking up the rest from reference TRBV9 and TRBJ1-6 gives the full variable domain: DSGVTQTPKHLITATGQRVTLRCSPRSGDLSVYWYQQSLDQGLQFLIQYYNGEERAKGNILERFSAQQFPDLHSELNLSSLELGDSALYFCASSVGLTVNSPLHFGNGTRLTVT.

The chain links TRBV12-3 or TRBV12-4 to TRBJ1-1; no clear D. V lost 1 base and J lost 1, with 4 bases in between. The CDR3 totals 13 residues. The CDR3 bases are TGTGCCAGCAGTTTAGAGTGGAACACTGAAGCTTTCTTT. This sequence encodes CASSLEWNTEAFF.

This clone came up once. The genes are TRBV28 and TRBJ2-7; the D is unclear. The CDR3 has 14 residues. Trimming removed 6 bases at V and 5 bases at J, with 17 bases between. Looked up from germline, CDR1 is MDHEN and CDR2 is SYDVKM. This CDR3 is CASRDASGTHEQYF. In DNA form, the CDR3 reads TGTGCCAGCAGGGATGCTTCCGGAACTCACGAGCAGTACTTC.

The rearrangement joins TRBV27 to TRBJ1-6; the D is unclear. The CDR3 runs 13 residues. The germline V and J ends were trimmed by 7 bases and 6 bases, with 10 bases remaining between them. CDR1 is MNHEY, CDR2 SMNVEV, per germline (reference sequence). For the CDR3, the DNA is TGTGCCAGCACAAAGGGTATTAATTCACCCCTCCACTTT. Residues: CASTKGINSPLHF.

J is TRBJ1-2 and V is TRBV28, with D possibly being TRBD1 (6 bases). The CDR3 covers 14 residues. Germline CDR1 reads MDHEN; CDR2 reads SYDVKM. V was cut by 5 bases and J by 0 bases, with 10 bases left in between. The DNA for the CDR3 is TGTGCCAGCAGTGAAGGGACACCTAACTATGGCTACACCTTC. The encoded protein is CASSEGTPNYGYTF.

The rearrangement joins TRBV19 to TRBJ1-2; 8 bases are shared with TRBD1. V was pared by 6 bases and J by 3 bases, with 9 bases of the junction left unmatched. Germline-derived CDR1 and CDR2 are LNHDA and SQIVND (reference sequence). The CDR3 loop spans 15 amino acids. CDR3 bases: TGTGCCAGTAGAACACCAGGGGGCGCTGACTATGGCTACACCTTC. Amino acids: CASRTPGGADYGYTF.

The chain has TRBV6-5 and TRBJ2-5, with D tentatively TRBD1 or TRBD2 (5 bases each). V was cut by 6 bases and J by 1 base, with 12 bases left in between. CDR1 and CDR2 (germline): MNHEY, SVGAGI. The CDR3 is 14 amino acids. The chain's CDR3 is CASRAGATQETQYF. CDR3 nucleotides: TGTGCCAGCAGGGCCGGGGCCACCCAAGAGACCCAGTACTTC.

CDR3 amino acids: CASSPNQYNEQFF. The CDR3 DNA follows: TGTGCCAGCTCACCTAACCAATACAATGAGCAGTTCTTC. The chain employs TRBV18 and TRBJ2-1; D is undetermined. The V end lost 3 bases, the J end lost 4 bases, and 7 bases lay between the germline ends. The germline V gene has CDR1 KGHSH and CDR2 LQKENI. The CDR3 loop spans 13 amino acids.

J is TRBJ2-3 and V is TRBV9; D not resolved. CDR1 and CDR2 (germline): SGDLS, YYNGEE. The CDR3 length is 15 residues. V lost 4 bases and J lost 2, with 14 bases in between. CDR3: CASSHHGISTDTQYF. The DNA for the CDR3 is TGTGCCAGCAGCCACCATGGGATCTCCACAGATACGCAGTATTTT.

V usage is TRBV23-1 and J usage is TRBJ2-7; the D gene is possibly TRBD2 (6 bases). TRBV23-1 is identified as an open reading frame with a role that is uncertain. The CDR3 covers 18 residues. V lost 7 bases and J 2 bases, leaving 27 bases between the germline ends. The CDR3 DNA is TGCGCCAGCACCCTCCCCCCCCGTCGGGGGAAAGGGGCCTACGAGCAGTACTTC. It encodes CASTLPPRRGKGAYEQYF.

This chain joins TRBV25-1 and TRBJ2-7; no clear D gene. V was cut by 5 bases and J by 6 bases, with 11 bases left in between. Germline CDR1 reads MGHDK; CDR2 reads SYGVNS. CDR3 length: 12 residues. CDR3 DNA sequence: TGTGCCAGCAGTCCCGCCCAAGGCGAGCAGTACTTC. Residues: CASSPAQGEQYF.

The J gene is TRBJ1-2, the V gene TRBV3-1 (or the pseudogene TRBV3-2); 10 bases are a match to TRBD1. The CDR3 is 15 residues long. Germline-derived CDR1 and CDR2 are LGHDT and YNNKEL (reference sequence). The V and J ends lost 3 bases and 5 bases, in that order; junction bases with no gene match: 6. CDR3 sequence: CASSQGQGQYYGYTF. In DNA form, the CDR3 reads TGTGCCAGCAGCCAGGGACAGGGGCAATATTATGGCTACACCTTC.

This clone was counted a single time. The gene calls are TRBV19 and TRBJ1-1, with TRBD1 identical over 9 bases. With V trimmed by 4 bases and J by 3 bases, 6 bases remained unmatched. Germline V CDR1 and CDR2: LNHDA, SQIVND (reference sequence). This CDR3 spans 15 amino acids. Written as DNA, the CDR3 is TGTGCCAGTAGTACCACAGGGGGCTTGGACACTGAAGCTTTCTTT. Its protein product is CASSTTGGLDTEAFF. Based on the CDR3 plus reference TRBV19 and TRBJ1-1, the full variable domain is DGGITQSPKYLFRKEGQNVTLSCEQNLNHDAMYWYRQDPGQGLRLIYYSQIVNDFQKGDIAEGYSVSREKKESFPLTVTSAQKNPTAFYLCASSTTGGLDTEAFFGQGTRLTVV.

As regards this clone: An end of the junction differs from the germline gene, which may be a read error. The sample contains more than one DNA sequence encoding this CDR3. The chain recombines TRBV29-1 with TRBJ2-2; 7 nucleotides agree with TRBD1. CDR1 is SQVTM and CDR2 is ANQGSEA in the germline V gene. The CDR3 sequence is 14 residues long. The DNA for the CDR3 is TGCAGCGTAGGGGGCCGCTCGAATACCGGGGAGCTGTTTTTT. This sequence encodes CSVGGRSNTGELFF.

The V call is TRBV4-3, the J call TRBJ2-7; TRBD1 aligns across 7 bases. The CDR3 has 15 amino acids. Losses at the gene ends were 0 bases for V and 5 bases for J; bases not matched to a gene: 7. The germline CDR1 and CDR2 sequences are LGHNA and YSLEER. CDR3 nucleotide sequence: TGCGCCAGCAGCCAAGATTTCAGGGGGAACCACGAGCAGTACTTC. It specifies CASSQDFRGNHEQYF.

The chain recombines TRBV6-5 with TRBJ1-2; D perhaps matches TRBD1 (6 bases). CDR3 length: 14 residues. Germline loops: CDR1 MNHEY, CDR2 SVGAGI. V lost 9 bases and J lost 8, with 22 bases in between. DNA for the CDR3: TGTGCCAGTGAGGGGGGCCACTCGGCGATCGGCTACACCTTC. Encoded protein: CASEGGHSAIGYTF.